The next 27 T cell receptor beta chains were all read from a single sample in a study of CD8 T cells in ankylosing spondylitis. Points from the study as a whole: Ankylosing spondylitis blood appeared to carry a characteristic TCR beta motif of roughly 8 highly homologous variants.

MiXCR was run by TCRdb on the 5' RACE reads, yielding one entry per CDR3 protein. The sample has about 460,000 distinct CDR3 sequences, roughly 5% seen once. These TCRs are of unknown antigen specificity. The material sequenced was blood, either unsorted or a sorted T cell fraction (not recorded which). These receptors all stem from a male donor with ankylosing spondylitis.

This clonotype was found many times. The V gene is TRBV5-1, the J gene TRBJ1-6; maybe TRBD1 (5 bases). Trimming shortened V by 0 bases and J by 7 bases, and 8 bases separated the two germline ends. The CDR3 extends over 14 amino acids. Germline lookup yields CDR1 SGHRS and CDR2 YFSETQ. The CDR3 loop is CASSLAGGNSPLHF. In DNA, the CDR3 is TGCGCCAGCAGCTTGGCCGGGGGAAATTCACCCCTCCACTTT.

The CDR3 bases are TGTGCCAGCAGCTGGGGGACAGGCAATCAGCCCCAGCATTTT. This gives the protein CASSWGTGNQPQHF. V gene TRBV28 combines with J gene TRBJ1-5, with 7 bases matching TRBD1. V dropped 6 bases and J dropped 2; count of bases not matched to a gene: 4. The CDR3 has 14 amino acids. Germline V gives CDR1 MDHEN, CDR2 SYDVKM.

The gene calls are TRBV20-1 and TRBJ2-7; weak D call: TRBD1 (6 bases). The CDR3 has 18 amino acids. Germline-derived CDR1 and CDR2 are DFQATT and SNEGSKA (reference sequence). V was pared by 0 bases and J by 5 bases, with 26 bases between. The CDR3 is CSAREDSFYSYIIHEQYF. The CDR3 DNA reads as TGCAGTGCTAGAGAGGACAGCTTTTACTCCTATATCATCCACGAGCAGTACTTC.

This clonotype has ten or more counts. The V gene is TRBV20-1, the J gene TRBJ1-3; D call uncertain. This CDR3 has 16 residues. In germline, CDR1 is DFQATT, CDR2 SNEGSKA (reference sequence). V lost 3 bases to trimming and J lost 0 bases, with 15 bases between them. The CDR3 nucleotides are TGCAGTGCTAGTAGCCCAGGTTACGGCTCTGGAAACACCATATATTTT. This translates into CSASSPGYGSGNTIYF.

This clonotype was counted ten times or more. CDR3 region: CASSSGQTYGYTF. The DNA for the CDR3 is TGTGCCAGCAGTTCGGGACAGACGTATGGCTACACCTTC. V usage is TRBV12-3 or TRBV12-4 and J usage is TRBJ1-2; 7 bases match TRBD1. CDR3 length equals 13 residues. V gave up 4 bases and J gave up 5 bases; unmatched junction bases: 4.

This clonotype was recorded many times. The chain combines TRBV5-1 with TRBJ2-3; D is undetermined. Germline V gives CDR1 SGHRS, CDR2 YFSETQ. The CDR3 consists of 17 residues. The V and J ends lost 0 bases and 2 bases respectively, with 16 bases between them. The CDR3 loop is CASSLAKWGRPTDTQYF. In DNA form, the CDR3 reads TGCGCCAGCAGCTTGGCCAAATGGGGAAGACCCACAGATACGCAGTATTTT.

This clonotype was seen repeatedly, ten times or more. The junction departs from germline at one end; a sequencing error may be responsible. The gene calls are TRBV7-7 and TRBJ2-1; D is uncertain. The CDR3 sequence is 14 residues long. Germline CDR1 and CDR2: SSHAT and FNYEAQ (reference sequence). CDR3 in DNA: TGTGCTAGCAGCTTAGAAGAGGAAAGCAATGAGCAGTTCTTC. Translated, it gives CASSLEEESNEQFF.

This clonotype showed up many times. J is TRBJ1-5 and V is TRBV6-5; D gene unclear. The CDR3 is made up of 18 amino acids. Trimming removed 3 bases from V and 2 bases from J, with 20 bases in between. Germline CDR1 reads MNHEY; CDR2 reads SVGAGI. The CDR3 nucleotides are TGTGCCAGCAGTTATCGGCCACTTGACAAGGACGGCAATCAGCCCCAGCATTTT. This codes for CASSYRPLDKDGNQPQHF.

This clonotype appeared many times. The rearrangement links TRBV11-2 to TRBJ2-1, with 7 bases matching TRBD2. The V gene's germline CDR1 is SGHAT and CDR2 FQNNGV. The CDR3 spans 16 residues. Trimming cost V 4 bases and J 4 bases; bases outside gene matches: 10. The CDR3 DNA is TGTGCCAGCAGCTCATGGGGCCGGGGGGTGTACAATGAGCAGTTCTTC. As protein: CASSSWGRGVYNEQFF.

Ten or more counts support this clonotype. The chain uses TRBV20-1 and TRBJ1-1; no firm D call. Deletions cut 5 bases from V and 3 bases from J, with 13 bases between. The CDR3 runs to 13 residues. In germline, CDR1 is DFQATT, CDR2 SNEGSKA (reference sequence). The CDR3, as DNA: TGCAGTGCTCTAGGAGGGTGGGACACTGAAGCTTTCTTT. It specifies CSALGGWDTEAFF.

This clonotype was counted between two and nine times. This sequence joins TRBV7-6 and TRBJ2-7, with D possibly TRBD1 on 6 matching bases. The germline gives CDR1 SGHVS, CDR2 FNYEAQ. Trimming took off 5 bases at V and 1 base at J, with 12 bases between the two ends. This CDR3 is 14 amino acids long. CDR3 coding DNA: TGTGCCAGCAGCGCCCGGGACACTTCCTACGAGCAGTACTTC. This gives the protein CASSARDTSYEQYF.

This clonotype was observed a handful of times. CDR3 region: CASSSRWTRMSSYNSPLHF. Here the CDR3 DNA reads TGTGCCAGCAGTTCACGTTGGACACGTATGAGCTCCTATAATTCACCCCTCCACTTT. The chain carries TRBV28 and TRBJ1-6; TRBD1 might be the D (5 bases). This CDR3 region has 19 residues. Looked up from germline, CDR1 is MDHEN and CDR2 is SYDVKM. Trimming left V 4 bases short and J 0 bases short, with 19 bases between.

This clonotype was detected ten times or more. The chain recombines TRBV6-5 with TRBJ1-5; 9 bases map to TRBD1. Germline assignment: CDR1 MNHEY and CDR2 SVGAGI. With 0 bases clipped from V and 4 bases from J, the junction kept 1 base outside the gene matches. The CDR3 extends over 15 amino acids. The CDR3 nucleotides read TGTGCCAGCAGTTACTCGGGACAGGGTAATCAGCCCCAGCATTTT. This sequence encodes CASSYSGQGNQPQHF.

Comments on this clonotype: Just one base apart from a much larger clone, this may be a read error. This chain links TRBV25-1 with TRBJ1-3; D is unresolved. The CDR3 runs to 13 residues. Germline assignment: CDR1 MGHDK and CDR2 SYGVNS. V lost 2 bases to trimming and J lost 9 bases, with 11 bases between them. CDR3 region: CASSERQQGTIYF. The CDR3 nucleotides read TGTGCCAGCAGTGAAAGGCAACAAGGCACCATATATTTT.

This clonotype showed up many times. V and J are TRBV20-1 and TRBJ2-5; no clear D gene. V gave up 6 bases and J gave up 5 bases, with 10 bases separating them. The length of the CDR3 is 11 residues. Germline values: CDR1 DFQATT, CDR2 SNEGSKA (reference sequence). CDR3 in amino acids: CSAVPLETQYF. CDR3 nucleotide sequence: TGCAGTGCCGTCCCGCTGGAGACCCAGTACTTC.

This clonotype was observed at least ten times. The rearrangement uses TRBV5-5 and TRBJ2-1; 10 bases agree with TRBD1. V gave up 6 bases and J gave up 8 bases; unmatched junction bases: 14. The CDR3 has 16 amino acids. CDR1 SGHKS and CDR2 YYEKEE come from the germline V gene (reference sequence). The CDR3 protein is CASNPPGDRGGHEQFF. CDR3 DNA sequence: TGTGCCAGCAACCCACCGGGGGACAGGGGTGGTCATGAGCAGTTCTTC. The variable domain in full, with the rest retrieved from reference TRBV5-5 and TRBJ2-1, is DAGVTQSPTHLIKTRGQQVTLRCSPISGHKSVSWYQQVLGQGPQFIFQYYEKEERGRGNFPDRFSARQFPNYSSELNVNALLLGDSALYLCASNPPGDRGGHEQFFGPGTRLTVL.

This clonotype was detected many times. The J gene is TRBJ2-5, the V gene TRBV12-3 or TRBV12-4, with D unresolved. This CDR3 has 14 residues. V was shortened by 5 bases and J by 1 base, with 11 bases between the two germline ends. CDR3 residues: CASSQASPQETQYF. The CDR3 DNA sequence: TGTGCCAGCAGTCAGGCATCCCCCCAAGAGACCCAGTACTTC.

This clonotype was seen at least ten times. The genes are TRBV7-9 and TRBJ1-1; 7 bases fit TRBD1. CDR1 is SEHNR, CDR2 FQNEAQ, per germline (reference sequence). J gave up 5 bases and V 5 bases, and 5 bases lay outside the gene matches. This CDR3 region has 13 residues. CDR3 bases: TGTGCCAGCAGCCAGAGACAGGGAACTGAAGCTTTCTTT. It encodes CASSQRQGTEAFF.

This clonotype came up many times. V usage is TRBV12-3 or TRBV12-4 and J usage is TRBJ2-3; the match to TRBD1 covers 10 bases. The CDR3 covers 17 residues. V lost 6 bases to trimming and J lost 1 base; unmatched junction nucleotides: 10. The CDR3 spells CASRTLTGGSGTDTQYF. In DNA, the CDR3 is TGTGCCAGCAGGACACTGACAGGGGGCTCTGGCACAGATACGCAGTATTTT.

This clonotype was observed many times. This CDR3 is CASSSTGREVGYTF. The CDR3 bases are TGCGCCAGCAGCTCGACAGGAAGAGAGGTTGGCTACACCTTC. The rearrangement links TRBV5-1 to TRBJ1-2, with D maybe TRBD1 (6 bases). The CDR3 loop spans 14 amino acids. In germline, CDR1 is SGHRS, CDR2 YFSETQ. Trimming shortened V by 3 bases and J by 7 bases, and 16 bases separated the two germline ends.

Many counts were recorded for this clonotype. The rearrangement uses TRBV7-2 and TRBJ1-1; 9 positions match TRBD1. The CDR3 runs to 16 residues. The germline V gene encodes CDR1 SGHTA and CDR2 FQGNSA. V shed 6 bases and J 0 bases; nucleotides not matched to a gene: 8. CDR3 sequence reads: CASRGDRVLVNTEAFF. In nucleotides, the CDR3 is TGTGCCAGCAGGGGGGACAGGGTTCTTGTGAACACTGAAGCTTTCTTT. The variable domain in full, completed from reference TRBV7-2 and TRBJ1-1, reads GAGVSQSPSNKVTEKGKDVELRCDPISGHTALYWYRQSLGQGLEFLIYFQGNSAPDKSGLPSDRFSAERTGGSVSTLTIQRTQQEDSAVYLCASRGDRVLVNTEAFFGQGTRLTVV.

This clonotype has a count of ten or more. This chain connects TRBV15 to TRBJ2-1; D call uncertain. Trimming cost V 0 bases and J 6 bases, with 12 bases left between them. Germline CDR1 LNHNV, CDR2 YYDKDF (reference sequence). This CDR3 contains 15 residues. CDR3 coding DNA: TGTGCCACCAGCAGAGAGCCCCTGGTTTTCAATGAGCAGTTCTTC. Residues: CATSREPLVFNEQFF.

This clonotype appeared many times. The genes are TRBV29-1 and TRBJ2-1; D gene ambiguous. V lost 5 bases and J 4 bases, leaving 9 bases between the germline ends. The CDR3 spans 12 residues. CDR1 and CDR2 from the germline V gene are SQVTM and ANQGSEA. In DNA form, the CDR3 reads TGCAGCGTTAGACGGATGTACAATGAGCAGTTCTTC. Its translation: CSVRRMYNEQFF.

At least ten counts were recorded for this clonotype. V gene TRBV29-1 combines with J gene TRBJ1-2; no clear D gene. Trimming pared 4 bases from V and 8 bases from J, leaving 11 bases between. Per the germline V gene, CDR1 is SQVTM and CDR2 is ANQGSEA. CDR3 length: 11 residues. The CDR3 DNA sequence: TGCAGCGTTGGTAGAGGGCGAGGCTACACCTTC. It is translated as CSVGRGRGYTF.

This clonotype was detected ten times or more. This chain uses TRBV6-5 with TRBJ2-1, with TRBD2 identical over 11 bases. CDR1 and CDR2 (germline): MNHEY, SVGAGI. CDR3 length: 15 amino acids. Germline trimming cut 5 bases from V and 8 bases from J; bases unmatched to any gene: 8. CDR3 sequence reads: CASSILAGVKDEQFF. In nucleotides, the CDR3 is TGTGCCAGCAGTATACTAGCGGGAGTAAAGGATGAGCAGTTCTTC.

In its sample, this clonotype was seen a few times. The chain recombines TRBV20-1 with TRBJ1-1, with TRBD1 matching 8 bases. The CDR3 is made up of 16 amino acids. The V gene end was trimmed by 2 bases and the J gene end by 1 base; junction bases not matched to a gene: 9. CDR1 and CDR2 from the germline V gene are DFQATT and SNEGSKA (reference sequence). CDR3 nucleotides: TGCAGTGCTAGACCCTTAGGACAGGGAAAGAACACTGAAGCTTTCTTT. Translating it yields CSARPLGQGKNTEAFF.

This clonotype was recorded many times. The chain employs TRBV7-9 and TRBJ2-7, with a weak D call TRBD2 (7 bases). Trimming left V 5 bases short and J 4 bases short, with 24 bases between. CDR1 is SEHNR, CDR2 FQNEAQ, per germline (reference sequence). This CDR3 region has 17 residues. The CDR3 nucleotides read TGTGCCAGCAGCGCCCCGGGGGGCTACAGGGCAAAATACGAGCAGTACTTC. Its translation is CASSAPGGYRAKYEQYF.